The 17 T cell receptor beta chains below all came from one sample that was sequenced in a study of blood T cells in healthy people across ages. Then a second PCR, running roughly 7 to 11 cycles, was carried out with a sample-barcoded 5' primer and a J-beta primer mix. MiXCR, run by TCRdb on the 5' RACE reads, gives a single entry per CDR3 protein. Found here are 550,000 to 750,000 distinct CDR3 sequences, 20% to 25% of them singletons; the top ten hold around 3.4%. Sequences were obtained from blood. The receptors derive from a man aged 70-80 years in good health.

Comments on this clonotype: At one end, the junction sequence differs from germline, possibly due to a read error. The chain recombines TRBV12-3 or TRBV12-4 with TRBJ2-3, with D unclear. The CDR3 runs to 16 residues. DNA of the CDR3: TGTGCCAGCAGCCCTCTTTATGCCAAGGGTGGTAATACGCGGTATTTT. Translation: CASSPLYAKGGNTRYF.

This chain joins TRBV24-1 and TRBJ2-7, with 10 positions matching TRBD1. The trim removed 7 bases at V and 4 bases at J, leaving 15 bases unmatched. The CDR3 length is 17 residues. Germline-derived CDR1 and CDR2 are KGHDR and SFDVKD. The CDR3 loop is CATRKNFRGQGIYEQYF. The CDR3 region has the DNA TGTGCCACCAGAAAAAATTTTCGGGGACAGGGGATTTACGAGCAGTACTTC.

This clonotype was seen a handful of times. The chain has TRBV3-1 and TRBJ1-4, with 9 nucleotides matching TRBD1. V lost 6 bases, J lost 8 bases, and 10 bases stayed unmatched. In germline, CDR1 is LGHDT, CDR2 YNNKEL (reference sequence). This CDR3 has 15 residues. The CDR3 DNA reads TGTGCCAGCAGACCAACAAGACAGGGGGGCGAAAAACTGTTTTTT. This codes for CASRPTRQGGEKLFF.

This clonotype was found a few times. This chain joins TRBV12-3 or TRBV12-4 and TRBJ1-5, with D unresolved. V lost 3 bases and J 0 bases, leaving 15 bases between the germline ends. This CDR3 contains 17 residues. CDR3 sequence (DNA): TGTGCCAGCAGTTTCTCCCGGAGGGCCGATAGCAATCAGCCCCAGCATTTT. Its translation: CASSFSRRADSNQPQHF.

In this sample, this clonotype turned up once. The chain carries TRBV10-3 and TRBJ2-5; 10 bases are a match to TRBD1. Germline V gene lookup returns CDR1 ENHRY and CDR2 SYGVKD. V lost 4 bases to trimming and J lost 5 bases; unmatched junction nucleotides: 10. The CDR3 is made up of 16 amino acids. CDR3 sequence (DNA): TGTGCCATCAGTGGGGACAGGGGAATTTTCGTGGAGACCCAGTACTTC. This codes for CAISGDRGIFVETQYF.

This clonotype was observed a few times. The chain recombines TRBV27 with TRBJ2-1, with 10 bases that match TRBD2. CDR1 and CDR2 from the germline V gene are MNHEY and SMNVEV (reference sequence). V shed 6 bases and J 0 bases; nucleotides not matched to a gene: 8. There are 17 residues in the CDR3. The CDR3 DNA is TGTGCCAGCAGCTCGCCCCCTAGCGGGAGCTCCTACAATGAGCAGTTCTTC. Translated, it gives CASSSPPSGSSYNEQFF.

The rearrangement links TRBV5-1 to TRBJ1-2; D is unclear. Germline V gene lookup returns CDR1 SGHRS and CDR2 YFSETQ. Trimming removed 4 bases from V and 4 bases from J, with 20 bases in between. There are 16 residues in the CDR3. CDR3 residues: CASSLSPREVSYGYTF. As DNA, the CDR3 is TGCGCCAGCAGCCTAAGCCCGAGGGAGGTTTCCTATGGCTACACCTTC.

This clonotype was observed at least ten times. The chain links TRBV20-1 to TRBJ2-4; 8 bases map to TRBD1. The CDR3 covers 12 residues. V was clipped by 6 bases and J by 7 bases; unmatched bases: 5. Germline values: CDR1 DFQATT, CDR2 SNEGSKA (reference sequence). The CDR3 nucleotides are TGCAGTGCGGGGGACAGGAGGAACATTCAGTACTTC. Translated: CSAGDRRNIQYF.

This clonotype was recorded many times. The rearrangement joins TRBV3-1 to TRBJ2-5, with TRBD2 matching 7 bases. V shed 0 bases, J shed 4 bases, and the junction held 8 bases outside the gene matches. Germline CDR1 reads LGHDT; CDR2 reads YNNKEL (reference sequence). The CDR3 sequence is 16 residues long. The CDR3 loop reads CASSQDFAGERETQYF. The CDR3 nucleotides read TGTGCCAGCAGCCAAGATTTTGCGGGAGAAAGAGAGACCCAGTACTTC.

This clonotype showed up many times. The V gene is TRBV29-1, the J gene TRBJ2-5; D is perhaps TRBD2 (5 bases). This CDR3 has 14 residues. V lost 4 bases and J lost 2, with 14 bases in between. CDR1 and CDR2 (germline): SQVTM, ANQGSEA. The CDR3 loop is CSVAGVGIQETQYF. The CDR3 bases are TGCAGCGTTGCCGGGGTAGGAATTCAAGAGACCCAGTACTTC.

This clonotype came up many times. The CDR3 bases are TGTGCCACCAGTGATTCACTAGCGGGATTGTCCAAAAACATTCAGTACTTC. This encodes CATSDSLAGLSKNIQYF. The chain combines TRBV24-1 with TRBJ2-4, with TRBD2 identical over 10 bases. CDR3 length: 17 amino acids. Germline CDR1 and CDR2: KGHDR and SFDVKD. Unmatched junction bases numbered 5, after V lost 2 bases and J lost 2 bases.

This clonotype was counted between two and nine times. V usage is TRBV29-1 and J usage is TRBJ2-4; TRBD2 matches 10 bases. V dropped 3 bases and J dropped 7; count of bases not matched to a gene: 6. The CDR3 has 14 residues. Germline-derived CDR1 and CDR2 are SQVTM and ANQGSEA. CDR3 DNA sequence: TGCAGCGTTGATGGGGTAGCGGGGGGCAACATTCAGTACTTC. Encoded protein: CSVDGVAGGNIQYF.

The rearrangement uses TRBV20-1 and TRBJ2-4; D is possibly TRBD1 or TRBD2 (7 bases each). This CDR3 spans 14 amino acids. Germline assignment: CDR1 DFQATT and CDR2 SNEGSKA (reference sequence). Trimming removed 5 bases from V and 6 bases from J, with 17 bases in between. The CDR3 DNA reads as TGCAGTGCTGGGGAGGGGGCCCTGAGAAACATTCAGTACTTC. Protein: CSAGEGALRNIQYF.

This sequence joins TRBV20-1 and TRBJ2-5, with 14 bases fitting TRBD2. The last part of the DNA fits TRBJ2-7 better; the J call may be wrong. CDR1 and CDR2 (germline): DFQATT, SNEGSKA (reference sequence). This CDR3 has 14 residues. The chain's CDR3 is CSAGTSGRSDEQYF. In nucleotides, the CDR3 is TGCAGTGCCGGGACTAGCGGGAGATCTGACGAGCAGTACTTC.

The chain uses TRBV7-2 and TRBJ2-5, with 9 bases lining up with TRBD2. After removal of 1 base from V and 3 bases from J, the junction contained 6 bases not matched to a gene. This CDR3 region has 16 residues. Germline-derived CDR1 and CDR2 are SGHTA and FQGNSA. The CDR3, as DNA: TGTGCCAGCAGCTTAGGGGGACTAGCTGCAAAAGAGACCCAGTACTTC. This translates into CASSLGGLAAKETQYF.

This clonotype was detected a few times. The rearrangement links TRBV20-1 to TRBJ1-5; 7 nucleotides line up with TRBD1. CDR3 length: 14 residues. Losses at the gene ends were 4 bases for V and 7 bases for J; bases not matched to a gene: 10. Germline V gene sequence: CDR1 DFQATT, CDR2 SNEGSKA (reference sequence). The DNA of the CDR3 is TGCAGTGCTAAACAGGGGAACGTGGGGCAGCCCCAGCATTTT. This encodes CSAKQGNVGQPQHF.

The table lists this clonotype with many counts. This chain uses TRBV27 with TRBJ2-7; tentative D call: TRBD1 (6 bases). The CDR3 contains 14 residues. Trimming stripped 3 bases from V and 2 bases from J, with 11 bases between. In germline, CDR1 is MNHEY, CDR2 SMNVEV (reference sequence). As DNA, the CDR3 is TGTGCCAGCAGTTTTACAGGGTCCCCCTACGAGCAGTACTTC. Translation: CASSFTGSPYEQYF.